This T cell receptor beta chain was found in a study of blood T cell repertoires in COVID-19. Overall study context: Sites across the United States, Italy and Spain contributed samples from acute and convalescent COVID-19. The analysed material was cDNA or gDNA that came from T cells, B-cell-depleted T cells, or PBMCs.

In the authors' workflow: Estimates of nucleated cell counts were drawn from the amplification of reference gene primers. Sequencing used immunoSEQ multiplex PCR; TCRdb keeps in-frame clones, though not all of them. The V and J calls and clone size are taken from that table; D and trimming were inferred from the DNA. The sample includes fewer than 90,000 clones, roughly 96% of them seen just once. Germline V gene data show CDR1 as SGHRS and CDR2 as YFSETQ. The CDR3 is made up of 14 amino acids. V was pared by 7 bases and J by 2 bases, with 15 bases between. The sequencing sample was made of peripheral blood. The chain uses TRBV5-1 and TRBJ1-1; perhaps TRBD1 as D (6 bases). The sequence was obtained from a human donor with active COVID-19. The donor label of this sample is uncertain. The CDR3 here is CASRQGPTNTEAFF. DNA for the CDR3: TGCGCCAGCCGGCAGGGGCCCACCAACACTGAAGCTTTCTTT.